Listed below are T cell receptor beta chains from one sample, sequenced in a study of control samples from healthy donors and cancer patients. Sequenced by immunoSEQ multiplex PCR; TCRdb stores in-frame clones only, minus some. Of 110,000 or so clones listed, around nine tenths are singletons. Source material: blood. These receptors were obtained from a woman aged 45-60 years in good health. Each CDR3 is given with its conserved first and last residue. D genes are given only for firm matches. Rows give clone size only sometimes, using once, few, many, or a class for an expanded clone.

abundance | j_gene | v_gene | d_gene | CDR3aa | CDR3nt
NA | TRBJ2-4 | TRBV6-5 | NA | CASTRGQPENIQYF | TGTGCCAGCACCAGGGGACAACCGGAAAACATTCAGTACTTC
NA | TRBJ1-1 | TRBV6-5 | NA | CASRTTQKNTEAFF | TGTGCCAGCAGGACGACACAGAAGAACACTGAAGCTTTCTTT
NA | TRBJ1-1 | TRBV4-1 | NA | CASSQPTRTGNTEAFF | TGCGCCAGCAGCCAACCGACCCGGACGGGAAACACTGAAGCTTTCTTT
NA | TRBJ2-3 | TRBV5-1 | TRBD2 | CASGPSGGAWTDTQYF | TGCGCCAGCGGCCCTAGCGGGGGGGCCTGGACAGATACGCAGTATTTT
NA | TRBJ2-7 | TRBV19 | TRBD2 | CASSIDGGTYEQYF | TGTGCCAGTAGTATCGACGGGGGGACCTACGAGCAGTACTTC
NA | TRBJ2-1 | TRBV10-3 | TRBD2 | CAITPGGGTNEQFF | TGTGCCATCACCCCGGGGGGGGGAACCAATGAGCAGTTCTTC
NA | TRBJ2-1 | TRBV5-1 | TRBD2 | CASSYLFLAGGEQFF | TGCGCCAGCAGCTATCTTTTCTTAGCGGGAGGGGAGCAGTTCTTC
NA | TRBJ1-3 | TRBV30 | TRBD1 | CAYRDRGLHTIYF | TGTGCTTACCGGGACAGGGGGCTTCACACCATATATTTT
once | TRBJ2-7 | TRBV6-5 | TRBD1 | CASSYSGTGSYEQYF | TGTGCCAGCAGTTACTCGGGGACAGGGTCCTACGAGCAGTACTTC
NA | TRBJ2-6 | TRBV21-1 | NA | CASSKDSKGGGTGTSGANVLTF | TGTGCCAGCAGCAAAGACAGCAAAGGAGGAGGGACAGGGACCTCTGGGGCCAACGTCCTGACTTTC
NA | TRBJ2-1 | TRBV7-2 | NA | CASSLQLSPGFPNEQFF | TGTGCCAGCAGCTTACAACTGTCGCCAGGGTTTCCCAATGAGCAGTTCTTC
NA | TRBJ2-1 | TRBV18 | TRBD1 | CASSPGQGDNEQFF | TGTGCCAGCTCACCAGGGCAGGGGGACAATGAGCAGTTCTTC
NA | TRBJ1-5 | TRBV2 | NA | CASSGGTSARPQHF | TGTGCCAGCAGTGGGGGGACATCCGCTCGGCCCCAGCATTTT